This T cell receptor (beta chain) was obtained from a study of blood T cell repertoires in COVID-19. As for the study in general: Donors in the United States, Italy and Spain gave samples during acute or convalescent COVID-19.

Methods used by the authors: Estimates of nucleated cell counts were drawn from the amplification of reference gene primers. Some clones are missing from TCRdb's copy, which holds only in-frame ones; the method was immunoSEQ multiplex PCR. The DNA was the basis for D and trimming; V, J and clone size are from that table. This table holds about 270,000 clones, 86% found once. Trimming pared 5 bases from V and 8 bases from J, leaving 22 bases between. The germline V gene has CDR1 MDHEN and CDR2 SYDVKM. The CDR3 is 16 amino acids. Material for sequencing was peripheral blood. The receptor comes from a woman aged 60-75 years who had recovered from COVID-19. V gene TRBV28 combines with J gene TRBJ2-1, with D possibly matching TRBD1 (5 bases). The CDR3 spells CASSPFRGRDRHEQFF. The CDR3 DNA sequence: TGTGCCAGCAGTCCCTTTAGGGGTCGAGATAGGCATGAGCAGTTCTTC.